The clone carrying this TCR beta chain has just a few counts. This entry belongs to a study of radiotherapy plus CTLA-4 blockade in lung cancer. Germline-derived CDR1 and CDR2 are WSHSY and SAAADI. The CDR3 has 14 residues. Deletions cut 2 bases from V and 4 bases from J, with 8 bases between. Only in-frame clones appear in the TCRdb table, and some are missing; sequencing was by immunoSEQ multiplex PCR. The table has 43,000 or so clones, roughly 73% seen once; the top ten hold 3.5%. The chain uses TRBV10-2 and TRBJ1-4; unclear D gene. This clonotype was obtained from a human donor with non-small cell lung cancer who had a complete response to radiotherapy plus ipilimumab. The sequences come from peripheral blood, collected from a patient treated with radiotherapy plus ipilimumab. CDR3 amino acids: CASSEGGINEKLFF. CDR3 in DNA: TGCGCCAGCAGTGAGGGAGGGATTAATGAAAAACTGTTTTTT.